This is a list of T cell receptor beta chains from one sample in a study of cytomegalovirus exposure and HLA in healthy donors. Sequencing used immunoSEQ multiplex PCR; TCRdb keeps in-frame clones, though not all of them. Among 100,000 to 150,000 clones listed, 81% were seen once. Sequencing was done on a sample of PBMCs. These TCRs come from a woman aged 25 to 39 in good health and CMV-seronegative. The CDR3 runs from the conserved cysteine through the conserved F or W. The D gene is left open where the match is weak. Clone size is not always given. Where it is, it says once, few, many or a class for expanded clones.

D gene	V gene	J gene	clone size	CDR3 DNA	CDR3 protein
NA	TRBV30	TRBJ2-5	NA	TGTGCCTGGTCCGGACTCAGCTCGTGGGAGACCCAGTACTTC	CAWSGLSSWETQYF
TRBD1	TRBV6-1	TRBJ1-2	few	TGTGCCAGCAGTGGACAGGGGGCTTACTATGGCTACACCTTC	CASSGQGAYYGYTF
NA	TRBV29-1	TRBJ2-5	NA	TGCAGCGTTGAAGGAGGGCTACAAGAGACCCAGTACTTC	CSVEGGLQETQYF
NA	TRBV19	TRBJ2-2	NA	TGTGCCAGTACCAACTTCCCCGGGGAGCTGTTTTTT	CASTNFPGELFF
NA	TRBV19	TRBJ2-1	NA	TGTGCCAGTAGTATCTCAGGGGCAAAGGCGTACAATGAGCAGTTCTTC	CASSISGAKAYNEQFF
TRBD1	TRBV6-5	TRBJ2-3	NA	TGTGCCAGCAGTTACTCGGCGTCAGGGGGTACAGATACGCAGTATTTT	CASSYSASGGTDTQYF
TRBD2	TRBV6-5	TRBJ2-7	once	TGTGCCAGCAGTTACTCCCCTAGCGGGGATAACGAGCAGTACTTC	CASSYSPSGDNEQYF
NA	TRBV5-1	TRBJ2-1	NA	TGCGCCAGCAGCTTAACGTCGGGGGGCACCTACAATGAGCAGTTCTTC	CASSLTSGGTYNEQFF
TRBD1	TRBV9	TRBJ1-2	NA	TGTGCCAGCAGCGTAGGTTTCCGGGACAGTAACTATGGCTACACCTTC	CASSVGFRDSNYGYTF
TRBD2	TRBV30	TRBJ2-4	NA	TGTGCCTGGACTTTGACTAGCGGGGGGGACATTCAGTACTTC	CAWTLTSGGDIQYF
TRBD2	TRBV11-3	TRBJ2-7	NA	TGTGCCAGCAGCTATAGCGGGAGCTCCTACGAGCAGTACTTC	CASSYSGSSYEQYF
NA	TRBV5-1	TRBJ2-3	NA	TGCGCCAGCAGCTTGGACAGTAGCACAGATACGCAGTATTTT	CASSLDSSTDTQYF
TRBD1	TRBV7-9	TRBJ2-3	NA	TGTGCCAGCACCCCGGTTAGAAGGGACAGGAGCACAGATACGCAGTATTTT	CASTPVRRDRSTDTQYF
NA	TRBV5-4	TRBJ1-2	NA	TGTGCCAGCAGGGGGGAGGGACACCCCAACTATGGCTACACCTTC	CASRGEGHPNYGYTF
NA	TRBV5-4	TRBJ2-7	few	TGTGCCAGCAGCTTGGCCAGGGGGGCCACCTACGAGCAGTACTTC	CASSLARGATYEQYF
NA	TRBV10-1	TRBJ1-1	NA	TGCGCCAGCAGTGGTCAAATGAACACTGAAGCTTTCTTT	CASSGQMNTEAFF
NA	TRBV30	TRBJ2-7	NA	TGTGCCTGGAGTGTACTCAGGGGCGAGCAGTACTTC	CAWSVLRGEQYF
TRBD1	TRBV10-2	TRBJ1-2	NA	TGCGCCAGCAGACCCTACAGGGGAGCCAACTATGGCTACACCTTC	CASRPYRGANYGYTF
NA	TRBV19	TRBJ2-7	NA	TGTGCCAGTAGTATTGGAGTTGGGACACCGTCCTACGAGCAGTACTTC	CASSIGVGTPSYEQYF
TRBD1	TRBV11-1	TRBJ1-4	NA	TGTGCCAGCAGCGTGCGACAGGGGCAAAGGACCTCAACTAATGAAAAACTGTTTTTT	CASSVRQGQRTSTNEKLFF
NA	TRBV11-3	TRBJ1-1	once	TGTGCCAGCAGCTCGGACAGCTTGAACACTGAAGCTTTCTTT	CASSSDSLNTEAFF
TRBD1	TRBV4-2	TRBJ2-5	NA	TGTGCCAGCAGCCTTACAGGGGGTTTCGGAGAGACCCAGTACTTC	CASSLTGGFGETQYF
TRBD1	TRBV5-4	TRBJ1-1	NA	TGTGCCAGCAGCCCTAGACAGGGGATAAGCACTGAAGCTTTCTTT	CASSPRQGISTEAFF
NA	TRBV28	TRBJ1-2	NA	TGTGCCAGCAGTTTTGACAGGATGAACTATGGCTACACCTTC	CASSFDRMNYGYTF
NA	TRBV7-9	TRBJ1-4	NA	TGTGCCAGCAGCGCCCCCGCGACAGTAAATGAAAAACTGTTTTTT	CASSAPATVNEKLFF
TRBD2	TRBV11-2	TRBJ2-5	NA	TGTGCCAGCAGGCTGTTAGCGGGATGGGAGACCCAGTACTTC	CASRLLAGWETQYF
NA	TRBV7-9	TRBJ1-4	NA	TGTGCCAGCAGCTTAGACGGCAGGACTAATGAAAAACTGTTTTTT	CASSLDGRTNEKLFF
TRBD2	TRBV7-9	TRBJ2-1	NA	TGTGCCAGCAGCACCGGGACTAGCGGGAATGAGCAGTTCTTC	CASSTGTSGNEQFF
TRBD1	TRBV5-1	TRBJ2-5	NA	TGCGCCAGCAGCCCTGACAGGGAACAGACCCAGTACTTC	CASSPDREQTQYF
NA	TRBV29-1	TRBJ1-1	once	TGCAGCGTTGCTGGCAGGGCGAACACTGAAGCTTTCTTT	CSVAGRANTEAFF